This T cell receptor (beta chain) was retrieved from a study of regulatory T cells in long-lasting Graves disease. CDR1 is SGHKS and CDR2 is YYEKEE in the germline V gene (reference sequence). The CDR3 sequence is 15 residues long. V gave up 0 bases and J gave up 5 bases; unmatched junction bases: 3. Building the TCR beta libraries relied on iRepertoire HTBI primers, and CDR3 regions underwent Arm-PCR. TCRdb re-called the multiplex PCR reads with MiXCR, one entry per CDR3 protein. This table holds over 400,000 distinct CDR3 sequences, approximately 14% found once. Time point given: newly diagnosed GD, antithyroid drugs for less than 3 months. Construction of the TCR library relied on RNA isolated from PBMCs. Graves' disease diagnosis followed American Thyroid Association guidelines. The same data also went into a second study, on T cells in Graves' hyperthyroidism and ophthalmopathy. This second study says: Stable disease denoted Graves' hyperthyroidism without ophthalmopathy progression within 18 months.

This receptor was obtained from a woman aged 45-65 years with Graves disease. Source: peripheral blood mononuclear cells (PBMCs), taken at new diagnosis, from a patient treated with antithyroid drugs. The J gene is TRBJ2-3, the V gene TRBV5-5, with 10 nucleotides matching TRBD1. The CDR3 is CASSLGGQGRDTQYF. Written as DNA, the CDR3 is TGTGCCAGCAGCTTGGGGGGACAGGGGCGAGATACGCAGTATTTT.